This T cell receptor beta chain appears in the sequencing data of a study of Tregs in tolerant kidney transplant recipients. Overall study results and limits: Few patients were studied, so findings need validation in larger groups. Tolerant patients' donor-specific Tregs expanded beyond overall Tregs, suggesting antigen-driven growth.

Mixed chimerism was transient after nonmyeloablative marrow transplants from related graft donors. In regard to this clone: Its antigen is not identified.

The CDR3 loop spans 16 amino acids. V lost 4 bases to trimming and J lost 5 bases; unmatched junction nucleotides: 8. From germline, CDR1 is SGHRS and CDR2 YFSETQ. The protocol was immunoSEQ multiplex PCR, while the TCRdb copy is restricted to in-frame clones and leaves out a portion. Of fewer than 95,000 clones detected, roughly 93% appear once; the ten largest clones hold roughly 1.5%. The receptor was isolated from a human patient who received a combined kidney and bone marrow transplant. The graft donor may be the source of some T cells. Source: CD4+ T cells from blood (PBMCs), taken 12 months after the transplant. The chain uses TRBV5-1 and TRBJ2-3, with 12 bases aligning to TRBD2. Here the CDR3 reads CASSNLAGGLKDTQYF. The CDR3, as DNA: TGCGCCAGCAGCAATCTAGCGGGAGGGCTCAAAGATACGCAGTATTTT.